What follows is one TCR beta chain and its context. This clonotype was counted at least ten times. No antigen is known for it. It has no much larger one-base neighbor in the sample; base qualities were not kept. CDR1 and CDR2 are read off the germline V gene as SGHTA and FQGNSA. The cysteine opens and the phenylalanine closes a CDR3 of 13 amino acids. Just CDR3 DNA is preserved here, 39 bases in frame from base 1. V is pared back by 4 bases and J by 6 bases, with 12 bases lying between the germline termini. The data stem from a study of T cell repertoires in cytomegalovirus infection (dated by TCRdb to the late 2010s). At the level of the whole study: Because public TCR beta signatures pointed to carriage of CMV infection together with the matching HLA type, the HLA type of each donor mattered for the analysis.

Sequenced on an Illumina HiSeq 1500. In TCRdb, the public reads were trimmed at Q25 with fastp and aligned with MiXCR, with productive beta chains retained. Each record represents a unique CDR3 protein, reported with the most common genes and DNA among its rows. The sample records approximately 150,000 distinct CDR3 sequences, roughly 6% of which are singletons. Clones ranked in the top ten supply roughly 17% of the sample. Study-wide conclusions, independent of this receptor: In both this cohort and an independent cohort of approximately 350 donors, the cumulative frequency of public TCR beta family members distinguished carriers of CMV infection plus the relevant HLA type. The ex vivo response was dominated by HLA-C-restricted CMV-specific TCR beta clonotypes, which also provided the single most frequent clonotype in two of eight donors.

The receptor comes from a human donor in good health (CMV status not recorded). Some clones in this sample may be carry-over from other donors' samples. Sequencing was done on a sample of PBMCs. The chain uses TRBV7-2 and TRBJ1-2; the D segment could be TRBD1, given 5 matching bases. The nucleotide sequence reads as follows: TGTGCCAGCAGCTCCACGGACACGAATGGCTACACCTTC. Its protein product is CASSSTDTNGYTF.